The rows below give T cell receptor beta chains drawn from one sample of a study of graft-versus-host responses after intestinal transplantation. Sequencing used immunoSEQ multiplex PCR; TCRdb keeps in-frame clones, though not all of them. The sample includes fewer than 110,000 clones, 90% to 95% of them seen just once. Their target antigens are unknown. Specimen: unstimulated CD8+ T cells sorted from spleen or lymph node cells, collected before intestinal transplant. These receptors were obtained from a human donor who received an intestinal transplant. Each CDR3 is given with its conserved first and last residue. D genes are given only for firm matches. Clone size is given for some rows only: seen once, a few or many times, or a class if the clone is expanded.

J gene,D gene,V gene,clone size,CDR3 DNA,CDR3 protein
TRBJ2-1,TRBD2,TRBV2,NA,TGTGCCAGCAGTTTAGCGGGGGGGGATAGGAATGAGCAGTTCTTC,CASSLAGGDRNEQFF
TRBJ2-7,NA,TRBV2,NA,TGTGCCAGCAAAGAGGCAGGGGACTACGAGCAGTACTTC,CASKEAGDYEQYF
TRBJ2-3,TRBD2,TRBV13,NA,TGTGCCAGCAGCTCTCCGGGACTAGCGGGGGGTGCAGATACGCAGTATTTT,CASSSPGLAGGADTQYF
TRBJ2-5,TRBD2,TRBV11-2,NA,TGTGCCAGCAGCCCAACGACTAGCGGGGGGCGGGGAGAGACCCAGTACTTC,CASSPTTSGGRGETQYF
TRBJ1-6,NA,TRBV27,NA,TGTGCCAGCTCGAGGGGAGGAGGGTATAATTCACCCCTCCACTTT,CASSRGGGYNSPLHF
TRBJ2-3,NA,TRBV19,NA,TGTGCCAGTAGTCCTTTAGGGAGCGAGGGATTCAGAGATACGCAGTATTTT,CASSPLGSEGFRDTQYF
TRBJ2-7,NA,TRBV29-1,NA,TGCAGCGTTGAGGAGAAGGGGCGCGGTGGTACCTACGAGCAGTACTTC,CSVEEKGRGGTYEQYF
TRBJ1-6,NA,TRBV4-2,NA,TGTGCCAGCAGCCAAGCCTTGAGCCCTGATTCACCCCTCCACTTT,CASSQALSPDSPLHF
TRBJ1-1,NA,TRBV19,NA,TGTGCCACCAAGGGGGTAGGGACCACTGAAGCTTTCTTT,CATKGVGTTEAFF
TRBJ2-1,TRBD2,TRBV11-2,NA,TGTGCCAGCAGCCCCCCCGTGGGGCGGGGGTACAATGAGCAGTTCTTC,CASSPPVGRGYNEQFF
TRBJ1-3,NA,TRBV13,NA,TGTGCCAGCAGCTTAGGTCGGGGAAGGTCTGGAAACACCATATATTTT,CASSLGRGRSGNTIYF
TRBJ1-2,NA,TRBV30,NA,TGTGCCTGGACGGTAGATAACTATGGCTACACCTTC,CAWTVDNYGYTF
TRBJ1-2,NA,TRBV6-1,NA,TGTGCCAGCAGTCAAATCGGGGAAGTAGTCTATGGCTACACCTTC,CASSQIGEVVYGYTF
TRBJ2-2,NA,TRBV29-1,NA,TGCAGCGTTCTGGGGGCAAGGACCGGGGAGCTGTTTTTT,CSVLGARTGELFF
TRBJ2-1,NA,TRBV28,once,TGTGCCAGCAGTTCGGACAGTTATGAGCAGTTCTTC,CASSSDSYEQFF
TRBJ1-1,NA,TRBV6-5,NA,TGTGCCAGCAGCCCCTCAGTTCACATGAACACTGAAGCTTTCTTT,CASSPSVHMNTEAFF
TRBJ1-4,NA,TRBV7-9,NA,TGTGCCAGCAGTCTAAGGGTCCAGGGGATTGATGAAAAACTGTTTTTT,CASSLRVQGIDEKLFF
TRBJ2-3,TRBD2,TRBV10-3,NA,TGTGCCATCAGTCGTCCGGGAGGCAAAGATACGCAGTATTTT,CAISRPGGKDTQYF
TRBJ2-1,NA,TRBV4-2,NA,TGTGCCAGCAGCCAAGATATTCTCAATGAGCAGTTCTTC,CASSQDILNEQFF
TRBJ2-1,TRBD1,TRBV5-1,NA,TGCGCCAGCAGCTTTTTCCAGGGGGCCCTCAATGAGCAGTTCTTC,CASSFFQGALNEQFF
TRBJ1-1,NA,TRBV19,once,TGTGCCAGTAGTAGGGGACTGAACACTGAAGCTTTCTTT,CASSRGLNTEAFF
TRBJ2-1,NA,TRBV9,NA,TGTGCCAGCAGCCCCCACCACAATGAGCAGTTCTTC,CASSPHHNEQFF
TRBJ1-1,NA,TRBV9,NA,TGTGCCAGCAGCGTAGGGACCCAGGCCATGAACACTGAAGCTTTCTTT,CASSVGTQAMNTEAFF
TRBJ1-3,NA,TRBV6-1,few,TGTGCCAGCAGTGAACTGGGGACATCCGCAAACACCATATATTTT,CASSELGTSANTIYF
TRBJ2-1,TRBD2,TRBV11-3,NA,TGTGCCAGCAGCGAAAGACTAGCGGGGGTTAATGAGCAGTTCTTC,CASSERLAGVNEQFF
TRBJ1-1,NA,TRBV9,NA,TGTGCCAGCAGCGCCGGGGGGGGGTTCACTGAAGCTTTCTTT,CASSAGGGFTEAFF
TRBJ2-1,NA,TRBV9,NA,TGTGCCAGCAGCCTCCGGGACACGTTGATCCTGCGTGTACACAATGAGCAGTTCTTC,CASSLRDTLILRVHNEQFF
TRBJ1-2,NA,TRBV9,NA,TGTGCCAGCAGCGTAGAGGGGTCTGGCTACACCTTC,CASSVEGSGYTF
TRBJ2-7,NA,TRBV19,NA,TGTGCCAGTAGTATAGGGCAGGGTAGGACCTACGAGCAGTACTTC,CASSIGQGRTYEQYF
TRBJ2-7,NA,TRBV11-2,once,TGTGCCAGCAGCGAAACCTACGAGCAGTACTTC,CASSETYEQYF
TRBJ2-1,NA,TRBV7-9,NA,TGTGCCAGCAGCGCATCTTCCAGGGCTCCGAATGAGCAGTTCTTC,CASSASSRAPNEQFF
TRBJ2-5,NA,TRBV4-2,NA,TGTGCCAGCAGCCCCCGAGATGTCCCCACGGCGGAGACCCAGTACTTC,CASSPRDVPTAETQYF
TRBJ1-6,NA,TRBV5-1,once,TGCGCCAGCAGCTTGGACGCCAGGGTGAGAAATTCACCCCTCCACTTT,CASSLDARVRNSPLHF
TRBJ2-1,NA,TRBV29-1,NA,TGCAGCGTTGAAAGCCCCAATGAGCAGTTCTTC,CSVESPNEQFF
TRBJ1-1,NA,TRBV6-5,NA,TGTGCCACCACCGAAGGGGTGAACACTGAAGCTTTCTTT,CATTEGVNTEAFF
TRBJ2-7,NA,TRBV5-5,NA,TGTGCCAGCACTTTGAAGAGCGAGCAGTACTTC,CASTLKSEQYF
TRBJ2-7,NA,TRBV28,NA,TGTGCCAGCATTGAGGCGGGGACCCACGAGCAGTACTTC,CASIEAGTHEQYF
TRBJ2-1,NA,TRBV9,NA,TGTGCCAGCAGCCCAGGACAGTCTTCCTACAATGAGCAGTTCTTC,CASSPGQSSYNEQFF
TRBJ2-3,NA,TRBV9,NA,TGTGCCAGCAGCATTACCTCGGGGGCTGAGGGGCAGTATTTT,CASSITSGAEGQYF
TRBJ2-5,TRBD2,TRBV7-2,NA,TGTGCCAGCAGCTGGGGCGGGGGGGCCGCGGATTGGGAGACCCAGTACTTC,CASSWGGGAADWETQYF
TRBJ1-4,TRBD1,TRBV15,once,TGTGCCACCAGCCAATCGATCGGGACAGCTAATGAAAAACTGTTTTTT,CATSQSIGTANEKLFF
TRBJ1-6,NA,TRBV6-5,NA,TGTGCCAGCAGTCTATTCGACAGTCGAAATTCACCCCTCCACTTT,CASSLFDSRNSPLHF
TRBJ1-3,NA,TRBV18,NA,TGTGCCAGCTCACCACCCGACAAGGGAGGAAACACCATATATTTT,CASSPPDKGGNTIYF
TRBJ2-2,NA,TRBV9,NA,TGTGCCAGCAGCGTCGAAGGCGGGGAGCTGTTTTTT,CASSVEGGELFF
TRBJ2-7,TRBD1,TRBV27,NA,TGTGCCAGCAGTTCAGGCCCCTCCCTGACAGGGGCCCTTTACGAGCAGTACTTC,CASSSGPSLTGALYEQYF
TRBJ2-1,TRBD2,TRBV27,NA,TGTGCCAGCAGTCCCCCGATGGTAGCGGGGGGAGATGAGCAGTTCTTC,CASSPPMVAGGDEQFF
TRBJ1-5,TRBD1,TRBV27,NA,TGTGCCAGCAGTTTATCGGGACAGGGAAGCCAGCCCCAGCATTTT,CASSLSGQGSQPQHF
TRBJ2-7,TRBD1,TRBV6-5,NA,TGTGCCAGCAGTTACGGGCAGGGGGCCTACGAGCAGTACTTC,CASSYGQGAYEQYF
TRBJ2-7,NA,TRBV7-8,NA,TGTGCCAGCAGCTTTCTCGACACCGGGGTGCGCTACGAGCAGTACTTC,CASSFLDTGVRYEQYF
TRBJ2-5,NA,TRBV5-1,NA,TGCGCCAGCAGCTTGGGGCGGGGGCCACTAGAGACCCAGTACTTC,CASSLGRGPLETQYF
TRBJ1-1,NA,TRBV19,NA,TGTGCCAGTAGTATAGGAGTGAACACTGAAGCTTTCTTT,CASSIGVNTEAFF
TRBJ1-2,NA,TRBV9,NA,TGTGCCAGCAGCGGCCCCGTGGAGGACCTCACCACCTTCAGCTATGGCTACACCTTC,CASSGPVEDLTTFSYGYTF
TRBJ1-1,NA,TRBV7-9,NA,TGTGCCAGCAACCAACCTATGAACACTGAAGCTTTCTTT,CASNQPMNTEAFF
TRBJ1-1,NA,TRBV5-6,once,TGTGCCAGCAGCTCCACGCTAACGGGAGCTTTCTTT,CASSSTLTGAFF
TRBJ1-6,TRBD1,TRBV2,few,TGTGCCAGCAGTGAGGGACAGGGGGCGAGTTCCTATAATTCACCCCTCCACTTT,CASSEGQGASSYNSPLHF
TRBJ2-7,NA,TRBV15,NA,TGTGCCACCAGCAGAGATCCCGACGGATCCTACGAGCAGTACTTC,CATSRDPDGSYEQYF
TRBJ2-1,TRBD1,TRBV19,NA,TGTGCCAGTAGTATATGGGTCAGGGGGAATGAGCAGTTCTTC,CASSIWVRGNEQFF
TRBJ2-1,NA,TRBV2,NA,TGTGCCAGCATGGGGACAAATTTTTTCTCCTACAATGAGCAGTTCTTC,CASMGTNFFSYNEQFF